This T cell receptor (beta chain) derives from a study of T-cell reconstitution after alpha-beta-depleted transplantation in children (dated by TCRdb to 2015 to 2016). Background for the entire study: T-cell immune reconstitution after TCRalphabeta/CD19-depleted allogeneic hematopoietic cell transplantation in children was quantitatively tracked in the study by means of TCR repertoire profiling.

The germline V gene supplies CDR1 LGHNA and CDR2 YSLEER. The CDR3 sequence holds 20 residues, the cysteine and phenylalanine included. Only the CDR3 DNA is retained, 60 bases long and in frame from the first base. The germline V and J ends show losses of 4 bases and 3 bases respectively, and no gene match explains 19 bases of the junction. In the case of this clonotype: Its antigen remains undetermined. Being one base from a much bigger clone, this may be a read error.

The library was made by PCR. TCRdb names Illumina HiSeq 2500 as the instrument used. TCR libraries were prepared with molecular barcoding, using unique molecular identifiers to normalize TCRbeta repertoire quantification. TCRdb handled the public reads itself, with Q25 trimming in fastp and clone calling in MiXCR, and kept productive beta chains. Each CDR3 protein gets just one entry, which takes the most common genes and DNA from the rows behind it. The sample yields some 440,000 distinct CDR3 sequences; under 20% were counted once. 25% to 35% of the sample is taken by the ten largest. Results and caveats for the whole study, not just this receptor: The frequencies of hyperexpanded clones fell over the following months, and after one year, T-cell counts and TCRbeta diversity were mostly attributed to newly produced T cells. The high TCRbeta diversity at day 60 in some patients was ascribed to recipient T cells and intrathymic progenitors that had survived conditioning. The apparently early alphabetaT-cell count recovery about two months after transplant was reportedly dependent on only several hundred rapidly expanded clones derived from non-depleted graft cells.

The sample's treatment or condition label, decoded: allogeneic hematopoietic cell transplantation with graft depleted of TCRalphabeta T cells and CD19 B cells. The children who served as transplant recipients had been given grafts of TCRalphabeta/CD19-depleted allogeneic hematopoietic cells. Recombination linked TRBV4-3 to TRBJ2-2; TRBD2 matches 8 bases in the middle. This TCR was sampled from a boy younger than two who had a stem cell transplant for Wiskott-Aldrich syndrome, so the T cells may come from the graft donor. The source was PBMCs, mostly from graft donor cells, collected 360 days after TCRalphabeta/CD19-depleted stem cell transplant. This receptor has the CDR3 CASSPTYERECPRDTGELFF. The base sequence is TGCGCCAGCAGCCCCACCTACGAGCGGGAGTGCCCGCGGGACACCGGGGAGCTGTTTTTT.